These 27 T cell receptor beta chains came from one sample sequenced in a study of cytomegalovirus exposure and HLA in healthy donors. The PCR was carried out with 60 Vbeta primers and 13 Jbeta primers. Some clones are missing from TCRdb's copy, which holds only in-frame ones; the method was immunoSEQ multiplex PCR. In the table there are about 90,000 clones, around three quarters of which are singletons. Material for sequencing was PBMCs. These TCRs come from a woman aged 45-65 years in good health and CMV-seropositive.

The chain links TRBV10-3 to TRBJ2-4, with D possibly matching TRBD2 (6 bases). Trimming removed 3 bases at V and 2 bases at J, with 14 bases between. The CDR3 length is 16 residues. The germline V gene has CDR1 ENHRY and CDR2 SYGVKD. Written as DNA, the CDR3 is TGTGCCATCAGTGAATCCATAGCGGCCCCCAAAAACATTCAGTACTTC. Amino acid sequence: CAISESIAAPKNIQYF.

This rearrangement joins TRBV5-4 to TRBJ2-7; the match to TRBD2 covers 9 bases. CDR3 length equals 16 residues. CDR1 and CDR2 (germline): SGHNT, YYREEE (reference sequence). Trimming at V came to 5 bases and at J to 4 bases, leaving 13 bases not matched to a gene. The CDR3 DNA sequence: TGTGCCAGCAGTTCAGGTGGTGGACTAGCGCTATACGAGCAGTACTTC. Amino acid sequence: CASSSGGGLALYEQYF.

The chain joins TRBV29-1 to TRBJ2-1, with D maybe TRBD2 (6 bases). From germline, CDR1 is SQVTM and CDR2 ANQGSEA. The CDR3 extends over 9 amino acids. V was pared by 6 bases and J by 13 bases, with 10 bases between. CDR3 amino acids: CSVGEVQFF. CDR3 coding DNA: TGCAGCGTCGGGGAGGTTCAGTTCTTC.

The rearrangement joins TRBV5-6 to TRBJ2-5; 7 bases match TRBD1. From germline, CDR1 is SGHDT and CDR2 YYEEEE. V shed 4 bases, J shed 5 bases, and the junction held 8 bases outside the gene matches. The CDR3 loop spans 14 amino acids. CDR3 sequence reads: CASSTLTGTETQYF. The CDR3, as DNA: TGTGCCAGCAGCACCCTGACAGGGACGGAGACCCAGTACTTC.

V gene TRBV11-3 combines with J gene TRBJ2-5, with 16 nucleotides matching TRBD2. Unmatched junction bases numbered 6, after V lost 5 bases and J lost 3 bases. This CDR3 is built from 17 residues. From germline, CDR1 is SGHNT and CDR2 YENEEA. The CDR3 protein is CASSPGLAGGPEETQYF. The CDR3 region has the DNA TGTGCCAGCAGCCCGGGACTAGCGGGAGGGCCGGAAGAGACCCAGTACTTC.

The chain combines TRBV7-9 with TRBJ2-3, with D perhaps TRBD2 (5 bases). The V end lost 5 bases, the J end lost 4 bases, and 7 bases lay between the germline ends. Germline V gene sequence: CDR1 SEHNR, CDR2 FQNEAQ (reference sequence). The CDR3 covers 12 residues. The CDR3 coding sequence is TGTGCCAGCAGCCCTAGCTCAGATACGCAGTATTTT. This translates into CASSPSSDTQYF.

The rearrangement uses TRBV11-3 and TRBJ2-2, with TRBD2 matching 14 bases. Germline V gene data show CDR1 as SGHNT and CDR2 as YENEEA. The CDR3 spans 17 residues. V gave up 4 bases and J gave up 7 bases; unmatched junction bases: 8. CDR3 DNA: TGTGCCAGCAGCTCGACGGGACTAGCGGGAGATGGCGGGGAGCTGTTTTTT. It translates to CASSSTGLAGDGGELFF. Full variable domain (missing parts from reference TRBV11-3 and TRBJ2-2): EAGVVQSPRYKIIEKKQPVAFWCNPISGHNTLYWYLQNLGQGPELLIRYENEEAVDDSQLPKDRFSAERLKGVDSTLKIQPAELGDSAVYLCASSSTGLAGDGGELFFGEGSRLTVL.

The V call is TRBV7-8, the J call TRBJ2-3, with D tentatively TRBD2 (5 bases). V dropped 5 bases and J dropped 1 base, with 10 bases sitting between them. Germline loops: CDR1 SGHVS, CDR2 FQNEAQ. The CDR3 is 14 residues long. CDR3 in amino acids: CASSPRTRTDTQYF. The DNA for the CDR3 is TGTGCCAGCAGCCCCCGGACTCGCACAGATACGCAGTATTTT.

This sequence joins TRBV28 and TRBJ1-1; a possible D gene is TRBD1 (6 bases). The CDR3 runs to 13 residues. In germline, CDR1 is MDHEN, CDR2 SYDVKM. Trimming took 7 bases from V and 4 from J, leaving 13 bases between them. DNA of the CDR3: TGTGCCAGCACCCTGACAGGTACCACTGAAGCTTTCTTT. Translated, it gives CASTLTGTTEAFF.

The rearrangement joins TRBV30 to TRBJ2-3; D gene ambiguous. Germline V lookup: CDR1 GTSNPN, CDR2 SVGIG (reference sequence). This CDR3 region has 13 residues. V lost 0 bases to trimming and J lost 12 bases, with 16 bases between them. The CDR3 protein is CAWSVDSGFFQYF. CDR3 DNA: TGTGCCTGGAGTGTTGATTCCGGGTTTTTTCAGTATTTT.

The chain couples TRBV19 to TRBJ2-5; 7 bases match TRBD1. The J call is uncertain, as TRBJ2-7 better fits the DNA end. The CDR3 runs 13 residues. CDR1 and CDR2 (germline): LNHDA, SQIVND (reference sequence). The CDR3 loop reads CASKEQGAYEQYF. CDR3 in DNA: TGTGCCAGTAAAGAGCAGGGGGCCTACGAGCAGTACTTC.

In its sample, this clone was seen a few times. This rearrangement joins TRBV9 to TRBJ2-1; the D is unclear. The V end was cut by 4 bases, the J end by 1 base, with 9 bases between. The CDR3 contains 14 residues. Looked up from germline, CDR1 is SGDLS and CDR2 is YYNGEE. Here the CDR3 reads CASSLSRSYNEQFF. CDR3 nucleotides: TGTGCCAGCAGCCTAAGTCGTTCCTACAATGAGCAGTTCTTC.

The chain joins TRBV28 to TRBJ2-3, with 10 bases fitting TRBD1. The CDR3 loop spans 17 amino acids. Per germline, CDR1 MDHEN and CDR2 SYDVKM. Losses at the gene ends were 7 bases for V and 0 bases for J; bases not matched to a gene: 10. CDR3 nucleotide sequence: TGTGCCAGCACCAAATCCGGACAGGGGGAAAGCACAGATACGCAGTATTTT. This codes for CASTKSGQGESTDTQYF.

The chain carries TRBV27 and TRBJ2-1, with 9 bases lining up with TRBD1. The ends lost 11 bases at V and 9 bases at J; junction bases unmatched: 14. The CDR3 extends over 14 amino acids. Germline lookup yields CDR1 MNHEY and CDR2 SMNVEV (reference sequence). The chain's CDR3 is CASRGQGGSSEQFF. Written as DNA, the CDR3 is TGTGCCTCACGGGGACAGGGTGGGTCCAGTGAGCAGTTCTTC.

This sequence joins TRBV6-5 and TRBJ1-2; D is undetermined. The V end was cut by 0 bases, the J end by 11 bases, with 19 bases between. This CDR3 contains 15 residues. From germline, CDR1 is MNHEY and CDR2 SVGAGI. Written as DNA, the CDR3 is TGTGCCAGCAGTTACTCACGGAATGACATGTTTTCTTACACCTTC. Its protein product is CASSYSRNDMFSYTF.

CDR3 coding DNA: TGTGCCAGTAGTTTCCTAATGGCGCGGGGTGAAGCTTTCTTT. Protein sequence: CASSFLMARGEAFF. The V and J genes are TRBV19 and TRBJ1-1; D ambiguous. The CDR3 consists of 14 residues. Trimming shortened V by 5 bases and J by 7 bases, and 17 bases separated the two germline ends. Germline V CDR1 and CDR2: LNHDA, SQIVND (reference sequence).

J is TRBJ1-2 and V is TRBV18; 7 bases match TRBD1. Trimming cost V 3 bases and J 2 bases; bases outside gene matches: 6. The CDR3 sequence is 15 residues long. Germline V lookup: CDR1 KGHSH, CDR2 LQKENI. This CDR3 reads CASSPNEGANYGYTF. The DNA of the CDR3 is TGTGCCAGCTCACCTAACGAGGGGGCCAACTATGGCTACACCTTC.

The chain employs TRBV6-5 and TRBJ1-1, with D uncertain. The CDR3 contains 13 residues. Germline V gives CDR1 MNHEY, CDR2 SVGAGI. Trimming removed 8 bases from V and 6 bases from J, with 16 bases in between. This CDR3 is CASAILGRAEAFF. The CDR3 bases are TGTGCCAGCGCAATTCTCGGGCGGGCTGAAGCTTTCTTT.

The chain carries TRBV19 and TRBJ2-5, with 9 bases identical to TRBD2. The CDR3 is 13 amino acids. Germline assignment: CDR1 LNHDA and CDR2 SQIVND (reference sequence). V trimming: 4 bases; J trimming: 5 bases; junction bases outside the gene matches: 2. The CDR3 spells CASSTSGRETQYF. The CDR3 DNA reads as TGTGCCAGTAGTACAAGCGGGAGGGAGACCCAGTACTTC.

Here the CDR3 reads CASTTGTGKGEQYF. CDR3 DNA sequence: TGTGCCAGCACTACCGGGACAGGGAAAGGAGAGCAGTACTTC. The chain has TRBV27 and TRBJ2-7, with 9 bases identical to TRBD1. Trimming cost V 7 bases and J 7 bases; bases outside gene matches: 11. The CDR3 length is 14 residues. CDR1 and CDR2 (germline): MNHEY, SMNVEV (reference sequence).

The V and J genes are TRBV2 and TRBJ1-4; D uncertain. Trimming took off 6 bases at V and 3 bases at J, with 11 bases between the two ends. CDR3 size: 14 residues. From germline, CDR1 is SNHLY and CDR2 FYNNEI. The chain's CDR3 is CASRRVAANEKLFF. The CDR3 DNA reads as TGTGCCAGCAGGCGGGTCGCAGCTAATGAAAAACTGTTTTTT.

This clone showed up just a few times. CDR3 sequence: CASRRTVGLAGRETQYF. The CDR3 nucleotides read TGTGCCAGCAGACGTACGGTAGGACTAGCGGGGAGGGAGACCCAGTACTTC. The chain has TRBV25-1 and TRBJ2-5; TRBD2 aligns across 12 bases. This CDR3 region has 17 residues. Germline V gene sequence: CDR1 MGHDK, CDR2 SYGVNS. Trimming at V came to 6 bases and at J to 5 bases, leaving 13 bases not matched to a gene.

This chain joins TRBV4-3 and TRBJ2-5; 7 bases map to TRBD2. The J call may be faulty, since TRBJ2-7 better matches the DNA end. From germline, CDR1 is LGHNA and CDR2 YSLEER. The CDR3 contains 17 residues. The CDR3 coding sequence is TGCGCCAGCAGCCAATTCTACGAGCGGGACCCTTCCTACGAGCAGTACTTC. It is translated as CASSQFYERDPSYEQYF.

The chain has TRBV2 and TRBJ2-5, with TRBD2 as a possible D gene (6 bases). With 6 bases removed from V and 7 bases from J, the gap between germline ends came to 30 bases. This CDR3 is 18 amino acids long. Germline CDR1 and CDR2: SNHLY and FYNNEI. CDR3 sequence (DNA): TGTGCCAGCAGCCGAGGATTGGTCGGAGGGACGACCCCGAGGACCCAGTACTTC. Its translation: CASSRGLVGGTTPRTQYF. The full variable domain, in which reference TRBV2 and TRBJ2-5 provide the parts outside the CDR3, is EPEVTQTPSHQVTQMGQEVILRCVPISNHLYFYWYRQILGQKVEFLVSFYNNEISEKSEIFDDQFSVERPDGSNFTLKIRSTKLEDSAMYFCASSRGLVGGTTPRTQYFGPGTRLLVL.

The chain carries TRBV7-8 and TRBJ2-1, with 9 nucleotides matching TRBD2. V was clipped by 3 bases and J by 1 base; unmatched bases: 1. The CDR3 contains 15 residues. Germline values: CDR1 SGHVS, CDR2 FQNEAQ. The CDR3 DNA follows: TGTGCCAGCAGCTTTAGCGGGAGATCCTACAATGAGCAGTTCTTC. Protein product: CASSFSGRSYNEQFF. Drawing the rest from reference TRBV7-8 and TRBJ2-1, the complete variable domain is GAGVSQSPRYKVAKRGQDVALRCDPISGHVSLFWYQQALGQGPEFLTYFQNEAQLDKSGLPSDRFFAERPEGSVSTLKIQRTQQEDSAVYLCASSFSGRSYNEQFFGPGTRLTVL.

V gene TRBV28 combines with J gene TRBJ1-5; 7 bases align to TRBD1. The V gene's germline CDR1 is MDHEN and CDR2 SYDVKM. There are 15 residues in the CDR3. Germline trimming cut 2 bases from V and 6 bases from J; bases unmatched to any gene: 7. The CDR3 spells CASSLDTGDFQPQHF. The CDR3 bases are TGTGCCAGCAGTTTAGACACAGGGGACTTTCAGCCCCAGCATTTT.

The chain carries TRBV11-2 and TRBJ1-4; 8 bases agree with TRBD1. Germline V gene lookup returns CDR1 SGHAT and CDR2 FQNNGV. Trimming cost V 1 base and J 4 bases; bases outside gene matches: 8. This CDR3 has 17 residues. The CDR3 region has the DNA TGTGCCAGCAGCTTAGGGATTGGACAGGGATTTAATGAAAAACTGTTTTTT. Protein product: CASSLGIGQGFNEKLFF.